This entry features one TCR beta chain sequence. Its target is unknown. Other DNA sequences in this sample translate to the same CDR3. This specimen belongs to a study of cytomegalovirus exposure and HLA in healthy donors. Overall study findings and caveats: In an earlier analysis, about 87% or about 30%: the productive usage of most TCR beta V segments. A further, later analysis showed that HLA-associated TCR beta chains (compared with equally common others) were more clonally expanded.

The length of the CDR3 is 15 residues. V was clipped by 8 bases and J by 6 bases; unmatched bases: 10. CDR1 SNHLY and CDR2 FYNNEI come from the germline V gene. Primers included in the PCR were 60 Vbeta and 13 Jbeta primers. The table came from immunoSEQ multiplex PCR; TCRdb's copy has only in-frame clones and leaves some out. The repertoire holds 95,000 to 150,000 clones, with around two thirds as singletons. The TCR originated in a middle-aged woman in good health and CMV-seropositive. The chain employs TRBV2 and TRBJ2-2; 9 nucleotides agree with TRBD2. Sequences were obtained from PBMCs. CDR3 residues: CASSISGSDPGELFF. Written as DNA, the CDR3 is TGTGCCAGCTCCATTAGCGGGAGTGATCCCGGGGAGCTGTTTTTT.